The sequence of this TCR beta chain was determined in a study of CD8 T cells in Susac syndrome. Patients with stable or active relapsing-remitting disease, all of them treatment-naive, made up the multiple sclerosis controls. The CD8+ and CD4+ T cells were negatively isolated, with the TEMRA cells enriched by FACS. RNA amounts of 0.5 to 1 ug underwent reverse transcription with random hexamers. A multiplex approach, immunoSEQ multiplex PCR, amplified TCR beta CDR3 across 54 Vbeta and 13 Jbeta. In TCRdb, the immunoSEQ multiplex PCR reads were re-called with MiXCR into one record per CDR3 protein. The data hold about 130,000 distinct CDR3 sequences, with around 90% observed a single time. Germline CDR1 SGHAT, CDR2 FQNNGV. The CDR3 has 14 residues. V shed 3 bases and J shed 1 base, with 9 bases lying between them.

The sequence came from a human donor with multiple sclerosis. This rearrangement joins TRBV11-2 to TRBJ1-1, with D possibly TRBD1 on 5 matching bases. Source material: CD8+ T cells from PBMCs. CDR3 DNA: TGTGCCAGCAGCTTTGGACATTCGAACACTGAAGCTTTCTTT. Protein sequence: CASSFGHSNTEAFF. The full variable domain, its missing parts supplied by reference TRBV11-2 and TRBJ1-1, is EAGVAQSPRYKIIEKRQSVAFWCNPISGHATLYWYQQILGQGPKLLIQFQNNGVVDDSQLPKDRFSAERLKGVDSTLKIQPAKLEDSAVYLCASSFGHSNTEAFFGQGTRLTVV.